This is a list of T cell receptor beta chains from one sample in a study of cytomegalovirus exposure and HLA in healthy donors. The assay was immunoSEQ multiplex PCR, and TCRdb's table has in-frame clones only and misses some. The sample has under 200,000 clones; approximately 84% are singletons. Sequenced: PBMCs. Source of these receptors: a woman aged 25 to 39 in good health and CMV-seropositive. The CDR3 runs from the conserved cysteine through the conserved F or W. The D gene is left open where the match is weak. Expanded clones get a size class; other rows say once, few or many, or leave the size out.

cdr3_nt: TGTGCCAGCAGATTCCTACAGGGGACTGAAGCTTTCTTT
cdr3_aa: CASRFLQGTEAFF
v_call: TRBV27
j_call: TRBJ1-1
d_call: TRBD1
clone_size: NA

cdr3_nt: TGTGCCAGCAGCTTGTTATTTGGTGGGACTTTTGGCTTGAAGCAGTTCTTC
cdr3_aa: CASSLLFGGTFGLKQFF
v_call: TRBV5-4
j_call: TRBJ2-1
d_call: NA
clone_size: once

cdr3_nt: TGTGCCAGCAGTGACAGGCATCCCGGGCAGCCCCAGCATTTT
cdr3_aa: CASSDRHPGQPQHF
v_call: TRBV27
j_call: TRBJ1-5
d_call: NA
clone_size: NA

cdr3_nt: TGTGCCAGCAGACCGGGACAGATGAACACTGAAGCTTTCTTT
cdr3_aa: CASRPGQMNTEAFF
v_call: TRBV27
j_call: TRBJ1-1
d_call: TRBD1
clone_size: NA

cdr3_nt: TGTGCCAGCAGCGTATCCTCTTATAGCAATCAGCCCCAGCATTTT
cdr3_aa: CASSVSSYSNQPQHF
v_call: TRBV9
j_call: TRBJ1-5
d_call: NA
clone_size: NA

cdr3_nt: TGTGCCAGCAGTCCTAGCGGGAGGTACGAGCAGTACTTC
cdr3_aa: CASSPSGRYEQYF
v_call: TRBV27
j_call: TRBJ2-7
d_call: TRBD2
clone_size: NA

cdr3_nt: TGTGCCAGTACTAACCAGGGGAGAAGTGCCTCCTACAATGAGCAGTTCTTC
cdr3_aa: CASTNQGRSASYNEQFF
v_call: TRBV19
j_call: TRBJ2-1
d_call: NA
clone_size: NA

cdr3_nt: TGTGCCAGCAGTTTAGACAGGGTATTAGAGACCCAGTACTTC
cdr3_aa: CASSLDRVLETQYF
v_call: TRBV28
j_call: TRBJ2-5
d_call: TRBD1
clone_size: NA

cdr3_nt: TGCGCCAGCAGCCGAGAGTTGAACGTAGGAGGGGCTAGCTCCTACAATGAGCAGTTCTTC
cdr3_aa: CASSRELNVGGASSYNEQFF
v_call: TRBV5-1
j_call: TRBJ2-1
d_call: NA
clone_size: NA

cdr3_nt: TGTGCCAGCAGCTTAGCGCCAGGGTATGAGCAGTTCTTC
cdr3_aa: CASSLAPGYEQFF
v_call: TRBV7-8
j_call: TRBJ2-1
d_call: NA
clone_size: NA

cdr3_nt: TGCGCCAGCAGCTTGGCCGTCGGGGGTAACTATGGCTACACCTTC
cdr3_aa: CASSLAVGGNYGYTF
v_call: TRBV5-1
j_call: TRBJ1-2
d_call: NA
clone_size: NA

cdr3_nt: TGTGCCACCAGCAGAGGGACAGGTTTAAACTATGGCTACACCTTC
cdr3_aa: CATSRGTGLNYGYTF
v_call: TRBV15
j_call: TRBJ1-2
d_call: TRBD1
clone_size: few

cdr3_nt: TGTGCCAGTAGTCCAAGGGGCTTTTACGAGCAGTACTTC
cdr3_aa: CASSPRGFYEQYF
v_call: TRBV19
j_call: TRBJ2-7
d_call: NA
clone_size: NA

cdr3_nt: TGTGCCAGCAGTACAGACAGCCCATCCTACAATGAGCAGTTCTTC
cdr3_aa: CASSTDSPSYNEQFF
v_call: TRBV6-6
j_call: TRBJ2-1
d_call: NA
clone_size: NA

cdr3_nt: TGTGCCAGCAGCTTAGTGGGCTTGCGAGGGTACAATGAGCAGTTCTTC
cdr3_aa: CASSLVGLRGYNEQFF
v_call: TRBV11-2
j_call: TRBJ2-1
d_call: NA
clone_size: NA

cdr3_nt: TGCGCCAGCAGCCAAATAGCGGGGGGGGTGGTAGATACGCAGTATTTT
cdr3_aa: CASSQIAGGVVDTQYF
v_call: TRBV4-1
j_call: TRBJ2-3
d_call: TRBD2
clone_size: NA

cdr3_nt: TGTGCCAGCAGTCCCGGCGGGACTAGAAGTTCCTACGAGCAGTACTTC
cdr3_aa: CASSPGGTRSSYEQYF
v_call: TRBV28
j_call: TRBJ2-7
d_call: TRBD2
clone_size: NA

cdr3_nt: TGTGCCAGCACCACCGGGCTAGCGGGGAATGAGCAGTTCTTC
cdr3_aa: CASTTGLAGNEQFF
v_call: TRBV27
j_call: TRBJ2-1
d_call: TRBD2
clone_size: few

cdr3_nt: TGTGCCAGCTTAAGCGGGATTATGAGTGGGGAGCTGTTTTTT
cdr3_aa: CASLSGIMSGELFF
v_call: TRBV6-1
j_call: TRBJ2-2
d_call: TRBD2
clone_size: many

cdr3_nt: TGTGCCAGCAGCTCCCCCGACAGGGGCGGCTATGGCTACACCTTC
cdr3_aa: CASSSPDRGGYGYTF
v_call: TRBV7-2
j_call: TRBJ1-2
d_call: TRBD1
clone_size: NA